The sequence of this TCR beta chain was determined in a study of vaccination and CD4 T cells after COVID-19. Turning to the study itself: Post-COVID specimens were obtained a median around 92 days after diagnosis (range 35 to 161).

The treatment was: roughly 11-day PBMC culture with coronavirus spike peptide pools or control peptides (ViraFEST assay). Expanded clonotypes were found by TCR sequencing after peptide-pool stimulation (ViraFEST). By negative selection, CD4+ T cells were isolated once culture had run for approximately 11 days. The study sequenced cultured CD4+ T cell DNA using the Oncomine TCR Beta short-read assay. TCRdb reprocessed the PCR reads via MiXCR and lists one record per CDR3 protein. In the table there are 15,000 or so distinct CDR3 sequences, roughly 58% of which are singletons. Study-level findings and limits: Reactive clonotype counts went from median roughly 19 after infection to approximately 38 after vaccination, nonsignificantly.

From germline, CDR1 is SEHNR and CDR2 FQNEAQ (reference sequence). V was shortened by 6 bases and J by 8 bases, with 13 bases between the two germline ends. The CDR3 runs to 12 residues. As regards this clonotype: Its antigen is not known.

The V and J genes are TRBV7-9 and TRBJ2-5; D might be TRBD1 (7 bases). Sequences were obtained from CD4+ T cells from blood, cultured in vitro. The receptor's source is a human donor who had recovered from COVID-19. The CDR3 nucleotides read TGTGCCAGCAGGCGGGACAGCCGAACCCAGTACTTC. This encodes CASRRDSRTQYF.